Each of the 29 T cell receptor beta chains below was sequenced from the same sample in a study of cytomegalovirus exposure and HLA in healthy donors (dated by TCRdb to 2017 to 2019). The library was prepared using the immunoSEQ multiplex PCR assay. The multiplex PCR relied on a mix of 60 forward primers for TCR Vbeta segments and 13 reverse primers for TCR Jbeta segments. Held by TCRdb, this immuneACCESS table contains in-frame sequences only and omits some clones. Under half of the omission traces to an unresolved V gene where checked; the cause of the rest is unknown. The table for this sample lists 150,000 to 250,000 clones; approximately 85% of them were counted only once. Of the sample, 6.5% is held by the ten largest clones. The specimen was PBMCs. The receptors were gathered from a woman aged 45 to 65 in good health and CMV-seropositive.

V and J are TRBV28 and TRBJ2-7, with 9 bases lining up with TRBD1. The V gene's germline CDR1 is MDHEN and CDR2 SYDVKM. CDR3 length: 14 amino acids. The trim removed 4 bases at V and 4 bases at J, leaving 5 bases unmatched. This CDR3 is CASSSTGGRYEQYF. The CDR3 DNA sequence: TGTGCCAGCAGTTCAACAGGGGGCAGGTACGAGCAGTACTTC.

The CDR3 sequence is CASMRGQGSTEAFF. The DNA for the CDR3 is TGTGCCAGTATGAGGGGACAGGGGAGCACTGAAGCTTTCTTT. V gene TRBV19 combines with J gene TRBJ1-1, with TRBD1 identical over 10 bases. Unmatched junction bases numbered 6, after V lost 7 bases and J lost 4 bases. Germline V gene lookup returns CDR1 LNHDA and CDR2 SQIVND (reference sequence). The CDR3 spans 14 residues.

The chain joins TRBV18 to TRBJ2-5; D gene ambiguous. Trimming took 3 bases from V and 5 from J, leaving 13 bases between them. The CDR3 consists of 14 residues. From germline, CDR1 is KGHSH and CDR2 LQKENI. The CDR3 nucleotides read TGTGCCAGCTCACCGACATCATCCTCGGAGACCCAGTACTTC. Translation gives CASSPTSSSETQYF. Based on the CDR3 plus reference TRBV18 and TRBJ2-5, the full variable domain is NAGVMQNPRHLVRRRGQEARLRCSPMKGHSHVYWYRQLPEEGLKFMVYLQKENIIDESGMPKERFSAEFPKEGPSILRIQQVVRGDSAAYFCASSPTSSSETQYFGPGTRLLVL.

As to this clone: The junction departs from the called germline gene at one end, perhaps through a read error. The chain joins TRBV25-1 to TRBJ2-6; D may be TRBD1 (8 bases). The CDR3 consists of 15 residues. CDR1 and CDR2 from the germline V gene are MGHDK and SYGVNS. The CDR3 loop reads CASSDTGGGANGLTF. DNA of the CDR3: TGTGCCAGCAGTGACACAGGGGGAGGGGCCAACGGCCTGACTTTC.

The CDR3 DNA follows: TGTGCCAGCTCTATTCTAGCCCAAGAGACCCAGTACTTC. It yields the protein CASSILAQETQYF. The J gene is TRBJ2-5, the V gene TRBV2; D might be TRBD2 (5 bases). Germline lookup yields CDR1 SNHLY and CDR2 FYNNEI. V gave up 8 bases and J gave up 1 base, with 11 bases separating them. CDR3 length: 13 amino acids.

This clone has a handful of counts. The rearrangement uses TRBV2 and TRBJ2-1; TRBD2 matches 13 bases. Germline assignment: CDR1 SNHLY and CDR2 FYNNEI. The CDR3 length is 15 residues. The V gene end was trimmed by 6 bases and the J gene end by 4 bases; junction bases not matched to a gene: 3. The CDR3 bases are TGTGCCAGCAGGGGGACTAGCGGGAAGTACAATGAGCAGTTCTTC. This encodes CASRGTSGKYNEQFF.

This clone showed up just a few times. The chain is built from TRBV18 and TRBJ1-2; D gene ambiguous. CDR1 and CDR2 (germline): KGHSH, LQKENI. The ends were cut back, 6 bases at V and 4 bases at J, with 12 bases in the middle. The CDR3 loop spans 13 amino acids. The CDR3 region has the DNA TGTGCCAGCTCCCCTCCAGGATTCTATGGCTACACCTTC. Amino acids: CASSPPGFYGYTF.

V usage is TRBV7-8 and J usage is TRBJ2-1; 9 bases agree with TRBD1. CDR3 length: 15 amino acids. The germline gives CDR1 SGHVS, CDR2 FQNEAQ. V lost 5 bases, J lost 4 bases, and 6 bases stayed unmatched. For the CDR3, the DNA is TGTGCCAGCAGCGCCGGGACAGGGAGGTACAATGAGCAGTTCTTC. This codes for CASSAGTGRYNEQFF. The entire variable domain, with the rest obtained from reference TRBV7-8 and TRBJ2-1, is as follows: GAGVSQSPRYKVAKRGQDVALRCDPISGHVSLFWYQQALGQGPEFLTYFQNEAQLDKSGLPSDRFFAERPEGSVSTLKIQRTQQEDSAVYLCASSAGTGRYNEQFFGPGTRLTVL.

A word on this clone: One junction end disagrees with the germline gene, perhaps due to a read error. The chain carries TRBV6-1 and TRBJ2-7, with 8 positions matching TRBD1. This CDR3 has 14 amino acids. Germline CDR1 is MNHNS and CDR2 is SASEGT. This CDR3 reads CAGSGGTGTYEQYF. The DNA of the CDR3 is TGTGCCGGCAGTGGAGGGACAGGAACCTACGAGCAGTACTTC.

This chain joins TRBV28 and TRBJ1-2; D possibly corresponds to TRBD1 (6 bases). The germline CDR1 and CDR2 sequences are MDHEN and SYDVKM. Trimming took off 5 bases at V and 3 bases at J, with 13 bases between the two ends. The CDR3 contains 14 residues. CDR3 sequence reads: CASSTLGQYYGYTF. The CDR3, as DNA: TGTGCCAGCAGTACCCTAGGACAGTACTATGGCTACACCTTC.

The chain joins TRBV7-2 to TRBJ1-2; D is uncertain. The CDR3 totals 16 residues. Germline V gene data show CDR1 as SGHTA and CDR2 as FQGNSA. Trimming left V 0 bases short and J 0 bases short, with 11 bases between. The CDR3 sequence is CASSLAFGQSNYGYTF. The CDR3 DNA sequence: TGTGCCAGCAGCTTAGCTTTTGGGCAGTCTAACTATGGCTACACCTTC.

The V and J genes are TRBV5-4 and TRBJ2-5; TRBD2 might be the D (5 bases). The CDR3 is 15 amino acids. The germline V and J ends were trimmed by 3 bases and 2 bases, with 14 bases remaining between them. Germline CDR1 reads SGHNT; CDR2 reads YYREEE (reference sequence). Here the CDR3 DNA reads TGTGCCAGCAGCTCCACTGGAGGCGGACAAGAGACCCAGTACTTC. This gives the protein CASSSTGGGQETQYF.

The chain joins TRBV6-5 to TRBJ2-7; the D gene is possibly TRBD1 (6 bases). CDR1 and CDR2 from the germline V gene are MNHEY and SVGAGI. The ends were cut back, 6 bases at V and 1 base at J, with 13 bases in the middle. The CDR3 loop spans 14 amino acids. The CDR3 spells CASSPGHLSYEQYF. Written as DNA, the CDR3 is TGTGCCAGCAGCCCGGGACACCTTTCCTACGAGCAGTACTTC.

This sequence joins TRBV5-1 and TRBJ1-4; tentatively, D is TRBD1 (5 bases). This CDR3 spans 14 amino acids. Germline CDR1 SGHRS, CDR2 YFSETQ. V lost 6 bases and J 8 bases, leaving 17 bases between the germline ends. The CDR3 reads CASTWGDSREKLFF. CDR3 in DNA: TGCGCCAGCACCTGGGGGGACTCGAGGGAAAAACTGTTTTTT. Variable domain in full (rest from reference TRBV5-1 and TRBJ1-4): KAGVTQTPRYLIKTRGQQVTLSCSPISGHRSVSWYQQTPGQGLQFLFEYFSETQRNKGNFPGRFSGRQFSNSRSEMNVSTLELGDSALYLCASTWGDSREKLFFGSGTQLSVL.

V usage is TRBV4-3 and J usage is TRBJ1-5; possibly TRBD1 for D (5 bases). The V gene lost 0 bases and the J gene lost 0 bases, with 15 bases spanning the gap. The germline V gene has CDR1 LGHNA and CDR2 YSLEER. This CDR3 contains 18 residues. CDR3 bases: TGCGCCAGCAGCCAAGATTGGGGGGGGTTCAATAGCAATCAGCCCCAGCATTTT. As protein: CASSQDWGGFNSNQPQHF.

For the CDR3, the DNA is TGTGCCAGCAGTCAGGGGATCGGGACTGAAGCTTTCTTT. Amino acids: CASSQGIGTEAFF. The J gene is TRBJ1-1, the V gene TRBV6-1, with a tentative D call TRBD1 (6 bases). Trimming shortened V by 5 bases and J by 5 bases, and 12 bases separated the two germline ends. The germline V gene encodes CDR1 MNHNS and CDR2 SASEGT. This CDR3 is built from 13 residues.

J is TRBJ2-7 and V is TRBV7-9; D is possibly TRBD2 (5 bases). The V end lost 1 base, the J end lost 2 bases, and 12 bases lay between the germline ends. The CDR3 has 15 residues. Looked up from germline, CDR1 is SEHNR and CDR2 is FQNEAQ (reference sequence). CDR3 region: CASSLGTAEPYEQYF. The CDR3 nucleotides read TGTGCCAGCAGCTTAGGAACAGCGGAACCCTACGAGCAGTACTTC.

The chain has TRBV5-1 and TRBJ2-1; 7 bases match TRBD1. This CDR3 spans 13 amino acids. Germline CDR1 reads SGHRS; CDR2 reads YFSETQ. The junction had 8 bases not matched to a gene; V was cut back by 4 bases and J by 10 bases. In DNA, the CDR3 is TGCGCCAGCAGCAGCCCGGGACAGAACGAGCAGTTCTTC. This translates into CASSSPGQNEQFF.

This chain connects TRBV6-1 to TRBJ1-5; TRBD1 might be the D (6 bases). Germline V CDR1 and CDR2: MNHNS, SASEGT. V was pared by 6 bases and J by 2 bases, with 14 bases between. This CDR3 contains 15 residues. CDR3 residues: CASSLTGFGNQPQHF. Here the CDR3 DNA reads TGTGCCAGCAGCCTAACAGGGTTCGGCAATCAGCCCCAGCATTTT.

Regarding this clone: The sample holds other DNA sequences that translate to the same CDR3. V is TRBV28 and J is TRBJ2-1, with 8 nucleotides matching TRBD2. The ends lost 4 bases at V and 3 bases at J; junction bases unmatched: 5. This CDR3 is 15 amino acids long. Germline loops: CDR1 MDHEN, CDR2 SYDVKM. The CDR3 sequence: CASSSPGLGYNEQFF. In DNA, the CDR3 is TGTGCCAGCAGTTCCCCGGGACTAGGCTACAATGAGCAGTTCTTC. Combining the CDR3 with reference TRBV28 and TRBJ2-1 gives the whole variable domain DVKVTQSSRYLVKRTGEKVFLECVQDMDHENMFWYRQDPGLGLRLIYFSYDVKMKEKGDIPEGYSVSREKKERFSLILESASTNQTSMYLCASSSPGLGYNEQFFGPGTRLTVL.

The chain employs TRBV18 and TRBJ1-1; TRBD1 aligns across 8 bases. CDR3 length equals 18 residues. Germline loops: CDR1 KGHSH, CDR2 LQKENI. V lost 4 bases to trimming and J lost 1 base; unmatched junction nucleotides: 14. The CDR3 DNA reads TGTGCCAGCTCACTCTCTCGGACAGGGAGTATAGGGAACACTGAAGCTTTCTTT. It specifies CASSLSRTGSIGNTEAFF.

This clone was seen more than once but under ten times. This chain connects TRBV19 to TRBJ1-2; unclear D gene. In germline, CDR1 is LNHDA, CDR2 SQIVND (reference sequence). The CDR3 is made up of 13 amino acids. The V gene lost 0 bases and the J gene lost 4 bases, with 6 bases spanning the gap. CDR3 in DNA: TGTGCCAGTAGTATAGAACGGGGCTATGGCTACACCTTC. It codes for CASSIERGYGYTF. Filled out from reference TRBV19 and TRBJ1-2, the complete variable domain reads DGGITQSPKYLFRKEGQNVTLSCEQNLNHDAMYWYRQDPGQGLRLIYYSQIVNDFQKGDIAEGYSVSREKKESFPLTVTSAQKNPTAFYLCASSIERGYGYTFGSGTRLTVV.

The chain combines TRBV16 with TRBJ2-1; 7 bases align to TRBD2. The length of the CDR3 is 17 residues. V lost 6 bases, J lost 3 bases, and 14 bases stayed unmatched. Germline assignment: CDR1 KGHSY and CDR2 FQNENV. This CDR3 reads CASSPLKGREFYNEQFF. Written as DNA, the CDR3 is TGTGCCAGCAGTCCCCTCAAGGGGCGGGAGTTCTACAATGAGCAGTTCTTC.

The rearrangement joins TRBV10-1 to TRBJ2-1; D is possibly TRBD1 (6 bases). This CDR3 spans 13 amino acids. Trimming shortened V by 6 bases and J by 1 base, and 7 bases separated the two germline ends. Per germline, CDR1 WNHNN and CDR2 SYGVQD (reference sequence). The CDR3 is CASSQGSYNEQFF. CDR3 bases: TGCGCCAGCAGCCAGGGGTCCTACAATGAGCAGTTCTTC.

This chain joins TRBV4-1 and TRBJ2-7, with TRBD1 as a possible D gene (6 bases). Trimming stripped 1 base from V and 5 bases from J, with 21 bases between. Per germline, CDR1 MGHRA and CDR2 YSYEKL. This CDR3 is 17 amino acids long. CDR3 residues: CASSQGPRLSRGDEQYF. The CDR3 DNA reads TGCGCCAGCAGCCAAGGTCCCAGACTGAGCAGGGGAGACGAGCAGTACTTC.

The J gene is TRBJ2-2, the V gene TRBV5-1, with D perhaps matching TRBD1 (6 bases). The germline gives CDR1 SGHRS, CDR2 YFSETQ. The germline V and J ends were trimmed by 4 bases and 5 bases, with 18 bases remaining between them. The CDR3 sequence is 16 residues long. The CDR3 sequence is CASSPPGPGDTGELFF. The CDR3 DNA reads as TGCGCCAGCAGCCCTCCGGGACCAGGGGATACCGGGGAGCTGTTTTTT.

The chain links TRBV11-1 to TRBJ2-1, with 7 bases lining up with TRBD1. Germline-derived CDR1 and CDR2 are SGHAT and FQDESV (reference sequence). The junction had 3 bases not matched to a gene; V was cut back by 6 bases and J by 4 bases. The CDR3 has 13 residues. In DNA form, the CDR3 reads TGTGCCAGCAGTCCGGACAGGTACAATGAGCAGTTCTTC. It yields the protein CASSPDRYNEQFF.

This clone has a handful of counts. This sequence joins TRBV18 and TRBJ1-5; D might be TRBD1 (6 bases). Germline CDR1 and CDR2: KGHSH and LQKENI. The CDR3 extends over 15 amino acids. V shed 3 bases and J shed 2 bases, with 11 bases lying between them. The CDR3 region is CASSPQEGGNQPQHF. The CDR3 DNA is TGTGCCAGCTCACCTCAAGAGGGGGGCAATCAGCCCCAGCATTTT.

This chain uses TRBV19 with TRBJ2-2; 7 bases match TRBD1. Trimming at V came to 1 base and at J to 3 bases, leaving 8 bases not matched to a gene. This CDR3 has 17 residues. Germline V gives CDR1 LNHDA, CDR2 SQIVND (reference sequence). In DNA form, the CDR3 reads TGTGCCAGTAGTATAGGCCCAGGACAGGCGGACACCGGGGAGCTGTTTTTT. Its translation: CASSIGPGQADTGELFF. Supplemented by reference TRBV19 and TRBJ2-2, the full variable domain reads DGGITQSPKYLFRKEGQNVTLSCEQNLNHDAMYWYRQDPGQGLRLIYYSQIVNDFQKGDIAEGYSVSREKKESFPLTVTSAQKNPTAFYLCASSIGPGQADTGELFFGEGSRLTVL.